This TCR beta chain was captured in a study of T cell responses to AZD1222 COVID-19 vaccine. Study observations and caveats: Spike-specific TCR breadth rose after two AZD1222 doses, and depth rose as well. Only a handful of AZD1222 recipients, six or seven in all, had baseline seropositivity.

This clone showed up just once. Its antigen is undetermined. Germline values: CDR1 SGDLS, CDR2 YYNGEE. Trimming stripped 0 bases from V and 8 bases from J, with 11 bases between. The CDR3 length is 14 residues. This table comes from immunoSEQ multiplex PCR, and its TCRdb copy is limited to in-frame clones, with some not included. Of some 130,000 clones listed, 90% are singletons. The source was peripheral blood, collected on day 0 of AZD1222 vaccination. The genes are TRBV9 and TRBJ1-4; D ambiguous. The receptor comes from an adult in good health. CDR3 DNA: TGTGCCAGCAGCGTAGGTCTGGGTTTGGAAAAACTGTTTTTT. Its translation is CASSVGLGLEKLFF. The entire variable domain, with the rest obtained from reference TRBV9 and TRBJ1-4, is as follows: DSGVTQTPKHLITATGQRVTLRCSPRSGDLSVYWYQQSLDQGLQFLIQYYNGEERAKGNILERFSAQQFPDLHSELNLSSLELGDSALYFCASSVGLGLEKLFFGSGTQLSVL.